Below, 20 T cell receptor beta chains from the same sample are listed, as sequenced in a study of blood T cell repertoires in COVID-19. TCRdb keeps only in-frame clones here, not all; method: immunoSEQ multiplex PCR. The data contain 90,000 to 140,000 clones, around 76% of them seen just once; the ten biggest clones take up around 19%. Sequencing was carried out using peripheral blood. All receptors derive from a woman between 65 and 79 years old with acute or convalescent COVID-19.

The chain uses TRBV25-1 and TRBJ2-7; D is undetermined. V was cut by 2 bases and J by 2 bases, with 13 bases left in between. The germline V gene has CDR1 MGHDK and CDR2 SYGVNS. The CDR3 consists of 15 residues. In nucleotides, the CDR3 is TGTGCCAGCAGTGAAACAGTTGGTCAGACCTACGAGCAGTACTTC. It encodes CASSETVGQTYEQYF.

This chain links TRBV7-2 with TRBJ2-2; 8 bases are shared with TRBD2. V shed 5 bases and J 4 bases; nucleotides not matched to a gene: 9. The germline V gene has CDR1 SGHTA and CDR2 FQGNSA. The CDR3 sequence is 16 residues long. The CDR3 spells CASSRAGGPVTGELFF. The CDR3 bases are TGTGCCAGCAGCCGCGCGGGGGGCCCGGTCACCGGGGAGCTGTTTTTT.

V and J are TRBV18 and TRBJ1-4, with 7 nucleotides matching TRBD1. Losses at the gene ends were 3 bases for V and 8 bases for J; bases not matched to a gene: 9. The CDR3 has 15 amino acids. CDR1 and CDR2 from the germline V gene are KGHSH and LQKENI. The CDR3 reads CASSPRDRQLEKLFF. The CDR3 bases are TGTGCCAGCTCACCCCGGGACAGACAGTTGGAAAAACTGTTTTTT.

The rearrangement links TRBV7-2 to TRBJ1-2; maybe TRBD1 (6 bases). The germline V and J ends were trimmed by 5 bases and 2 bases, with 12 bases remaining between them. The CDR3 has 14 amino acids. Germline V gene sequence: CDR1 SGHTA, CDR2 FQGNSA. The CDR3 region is CASSQDTGNYGYTF. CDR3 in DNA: TGTGCCAGCAGCCAGGATACAGGGAACTATGGCTACACCTTC.

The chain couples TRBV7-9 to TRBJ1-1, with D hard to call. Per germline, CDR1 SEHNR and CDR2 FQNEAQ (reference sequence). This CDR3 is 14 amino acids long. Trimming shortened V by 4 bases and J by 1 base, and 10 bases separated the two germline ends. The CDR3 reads CASSSGGRNTEAFF. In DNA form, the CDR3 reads TGTGCCAGCAGCTCCGGCGGGCGGAACACTGAAGCTTTCTTT.

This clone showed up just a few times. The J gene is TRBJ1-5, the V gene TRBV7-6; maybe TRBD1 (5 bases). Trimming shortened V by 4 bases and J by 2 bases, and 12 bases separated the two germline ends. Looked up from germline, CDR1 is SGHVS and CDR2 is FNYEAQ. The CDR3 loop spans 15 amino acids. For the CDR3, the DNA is TGTGCCAGCAGCTCCCACCCGACAGGCAATCAGCCCCAGCATTTT. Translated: CASSSHPTGNQPQHF.

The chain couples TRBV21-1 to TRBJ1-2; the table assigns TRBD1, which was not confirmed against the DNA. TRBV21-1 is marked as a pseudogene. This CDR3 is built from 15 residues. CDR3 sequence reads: CASSKEDRGCYGYTF. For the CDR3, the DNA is TGTGCCAGCAGCAAAGAGGACAGGGGCTGCTATGGCTACACCTTC.

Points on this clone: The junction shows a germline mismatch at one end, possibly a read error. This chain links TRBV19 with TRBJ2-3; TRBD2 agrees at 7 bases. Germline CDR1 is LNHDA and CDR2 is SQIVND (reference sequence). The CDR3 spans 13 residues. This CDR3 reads CASSIGEAGPLSF. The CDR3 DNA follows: TGTGCCAGTAGTATCGGGGAAGCGGGGCCGTTAAGTTTT.

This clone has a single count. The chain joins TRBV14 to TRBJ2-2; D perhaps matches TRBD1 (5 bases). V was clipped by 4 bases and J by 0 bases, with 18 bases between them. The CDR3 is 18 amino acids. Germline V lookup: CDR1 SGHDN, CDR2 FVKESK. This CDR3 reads CASSPLLRVDANTGELFF. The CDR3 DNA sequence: TGTGCCAGCAGCCCCCTTCTCAGGGTAGACGCGAACACCGGGGAGCTGTTTTTT.

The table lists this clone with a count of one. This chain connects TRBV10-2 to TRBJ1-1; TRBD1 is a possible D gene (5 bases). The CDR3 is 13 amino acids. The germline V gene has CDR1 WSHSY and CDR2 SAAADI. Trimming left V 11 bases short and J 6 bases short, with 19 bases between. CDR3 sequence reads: CAGSGSATAEAFF. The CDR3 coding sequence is TGCGCCGGTTCAGGGTCCGCGACTGCTGAAGCTTTCTTT.

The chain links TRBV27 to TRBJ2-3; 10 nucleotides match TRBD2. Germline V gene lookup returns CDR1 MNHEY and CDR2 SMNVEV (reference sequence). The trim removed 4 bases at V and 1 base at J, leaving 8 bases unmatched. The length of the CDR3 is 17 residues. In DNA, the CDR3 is TGTGCCAGCAGTTCCATCGGACTAGCGGAGGGCACAGATACGCAGTATTTT. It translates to CASSSIGLAEGTDTQYF.

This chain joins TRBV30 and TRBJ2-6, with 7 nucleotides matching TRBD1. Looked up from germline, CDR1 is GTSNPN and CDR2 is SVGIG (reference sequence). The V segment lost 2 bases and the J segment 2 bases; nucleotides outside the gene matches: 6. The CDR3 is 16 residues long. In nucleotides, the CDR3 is TGTGCCTGGAGTCAGGGGGTTTATCCTGGGGCCAACGTCCTGACTTTC. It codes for CAWSQGVYPGANVLTF.

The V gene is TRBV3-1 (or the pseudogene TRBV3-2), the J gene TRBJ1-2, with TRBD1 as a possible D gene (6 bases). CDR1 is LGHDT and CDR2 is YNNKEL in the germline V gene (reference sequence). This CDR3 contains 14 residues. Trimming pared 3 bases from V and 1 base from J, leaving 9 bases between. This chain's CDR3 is CASSHRTDNYGYTF. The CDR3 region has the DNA TGTGCCAGCAGCCACCGGACAGATAACTATGGCTACACCTTC.

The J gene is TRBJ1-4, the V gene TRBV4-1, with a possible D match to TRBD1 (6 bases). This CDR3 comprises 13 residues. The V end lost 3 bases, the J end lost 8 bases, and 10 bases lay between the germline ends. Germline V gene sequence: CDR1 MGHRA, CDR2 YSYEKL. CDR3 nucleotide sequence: TGCGCCAGCAGCCATAGGACAGTCGAAAAACTGTTTTTT. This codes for CASSHRTVEKLFF.

For the CDR3, the DNA is TGTGCCAGCAGCCACCAAGGACAGGGACCTTCCTACGAGCAGTACTTC. Residues: CASSHQGQGPSYEQYF. The V gene is TRBV4-2, the J gene TRBJ2-7; 8 bases agree with TRBD1. Germline V gene lookup returns CDR1 LGHNA and CDR2 YNFKEQ. CDR3 size: 16 residues. The V and J ends lost 3 bases and 1 base, in that order; junction bases with no gene match: 8.

CDR3 region: CASSPKGDGLYGYTF. CDR3 DNA: TGTGCCAGCTCACCAAAGGGGGACGGCCTCTATGGCTACACCTTC. The rearrangement links TRBV18 to TRBJ1-2; a weak D match, TRBD1 (6 bases). Germline V CDR1 and CDR2: KGHSH, LQKENI. The CDR3 totals 15 residues. V was cut by 2 bases and J by 4 bases, with 14 bases left in between.

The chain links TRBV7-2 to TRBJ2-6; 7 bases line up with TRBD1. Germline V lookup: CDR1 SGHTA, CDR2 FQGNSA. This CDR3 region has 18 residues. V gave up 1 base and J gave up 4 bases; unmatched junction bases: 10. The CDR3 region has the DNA TGTGCCAGCAGCTTAGTGGCCGGACAGGCCACCGGGGCCAACGTCCTGACTTTC. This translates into CASSLVAGQATGANVLTF.

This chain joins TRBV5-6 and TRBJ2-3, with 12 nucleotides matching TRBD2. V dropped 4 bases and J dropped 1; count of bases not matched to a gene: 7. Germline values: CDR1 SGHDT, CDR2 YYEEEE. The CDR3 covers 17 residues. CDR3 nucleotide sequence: TGTGCCAGCAGCGCGCTAGCGGGGGGGCTGGGCACAGATACGCAGTATTTT. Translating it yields CASSALAGGLGTDTQYF.

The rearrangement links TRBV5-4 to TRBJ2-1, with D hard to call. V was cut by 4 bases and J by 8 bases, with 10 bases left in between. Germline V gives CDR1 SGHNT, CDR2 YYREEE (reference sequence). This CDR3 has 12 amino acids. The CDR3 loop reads CASSNSGDEQFF. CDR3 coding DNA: TGTGCCAGCAGCAATTCAGGCGATGAGCAGTTCTTC.

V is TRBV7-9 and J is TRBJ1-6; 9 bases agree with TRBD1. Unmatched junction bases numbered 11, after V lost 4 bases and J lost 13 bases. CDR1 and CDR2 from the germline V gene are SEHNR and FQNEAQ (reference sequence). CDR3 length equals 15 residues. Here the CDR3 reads CASSSSAGQGTPLHF. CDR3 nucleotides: TGTGCCAGCAGCTCCTCCGCGGGACAGGGTACCCCCCTCCACTTT.